This TCR beta chain comes out of a study of OX40 agonist ivuxolimab in advanced cancers. Background for the entire study: The costimulatory receptor OX40 (CD134) was targeted by ivuxolimab, a fully human IgG2 agonistic monoclonal antibody. The paper reports the monotherapy dose-escalation portion (N of about 56 patients) of the phase I ivuxolimab trial. Intravenous ivuxolimab was administered to patients every 2 weeks at six dose levels: 0.01, 0.1, 0.3, 1.5, 3 and 10 mg/kg. Of the roughly 53 patients in dose escalation, 19 had hepatocellular carcinoma, approximately 15 had melanoma, 9 had renal cell carcinoma and 9 had head and neck cancer. The purpose of peripheral TCRbeta sequencing was to test whether ivuxolimab changed TCR sequence diversity and led to clonal T-cell expansion. In the dose-escalation cohort, around four fifths of patients were male, and the mean age was roughly 60 years with a range of roughly 23 to 90. Patients were allowed to have had prior anti-PD-1, anti-PD-L1 or anti-CTLA-4 therapy, and 30% to 50% of the dose-escalation patients had previously received checkpoint inhibitors. Partial responses occurred in three dose-escalation patients, of whom one had hepatocellular carcinoma and two had cutaneous melanoma.

Overall study results and their limits: In the 0.1-3.0 mg/kg groups, partial responders were among the patients with the lowest normalized peripheral clonal expansion, particularly in CD8+ T cells. Low levels of normalized T-cell clonal expansion were also seen in some patients who did not respond. Clonal expansion of both CD4+ and CD8+ blood T cells was observed from baseline to week 6 at doses 0.1 to 3.0 mg/kg. Antigen specificity was not determined for the clonally expanded peripheral T cells. After ivuxolimab, expanded clones were on average more numerous among CD8+ T cells than among CD4+ T cells.

Genomic DNA was isolated from the sorted cells so that the TCRbeta CDR3 region could be sequenced. The immunoSEQ Assay was used for sequencing of TCRbeta CDR3 regions. The table was pulled from immuneACCESS by TCRdb, which kept in-frame rearrangements only. Such tables lose some clones; where checked, under half of the loss comes from unresolved V genes, and the rest has no known cause. The sample contains roughly 91,000 clones, about 96% of them found a single time. The ten largest clones take up around 2% of the sample. Inclusive of the bounding cysteine and phenylalanine, the CDR3 is 20 residues long. Only the CDR3 part of the read is kept: 60 bases, read in frame from the first base. Via the germline V gene, CDR1 is MDHEN and CDR2 SYDVKM. V sheds 4 bases and J sheds 6 bases, leaving 32 bases between their ends. Patients with a history of autoimmune disease or receiving systemic immunosuppression were excluded from the trial. Peripheral blood for TCR sequencing was collected from all dose cohorts at baseline, on cycle 4 day 1, and on cycle 7 day 1. Samples were obtained from an open-label, multicenter, first-in-human phase I dose-escalation trial of ivuxolimab. The trial enrolled adults with locally advanced or metastatic head and neck squamous cell, hepatocellular, melanoma or renal cell carcinoma. CD4+ and CD8+ T cells were sorted separately from peripheral blood before TCR sequencing.

Turning to this clone: The clone's antigen remains unknown. Per-nucleotide qualities are absent, and no much larger clonotype sits a single base away.

The chain was built from TRBV28 and TRBJ2-3, with no reliable assignment of the D segment. The sequencing here drew on CD4+ or CD8+ T cells sorted from blood, taken in a trial of the OX40 agonist ivuxolimab. This sequence originates from an adult with an advanced solid tumor such as melanoma, head and neck, liver or kidney cancer. The CDR3 corresponds to CASSSLTLTSDATNTDTQYF. Here is the DNA: TGTGCCAGCAGTTCACTAACGTTGACTTCGGACGCCACCAACACGGATACGCAGTATTTT.